This TCR beta chain is drawn from a study of Graves' ophthalmopathy and Graves' hyperthyroidism. Whole-study results and caveats: For predicting ophthalmopathy progression, the model had 70.59% sensitivity and 72.22% specificity. Blood repertoires reportedly contained most expanded thyroid clonotypes above 0.001 frequency.

Exclusion criteria comprised other autoimmune diseases, uncontrolled infections, pregnancy or lactation in patients. Clinicians diagnosed using symptoms, serum thyroxine, TRAb, thyroid ultrasound and orbital computed tomography. This CDR3 has 16 amino acids. The V and J ends lost 6 bases and 6 bases, in that order; junction bases with no gene match: 12. Amplification of the TCR beta CDR3 regions used RNA transcripts (as template). First-round RT-PCR with HTBI primers preceded a second-round multiplex PCR. Using its own MiXCR run on the multiplex PCR reads, TCRdb lists one record per CDR3 protein. The table shows approximately 640,000 distinct CDR3 sequences, with roughly two fifths occurring only once. As for this clonotype: The antigen is unknown.

This TCR derives from an adult man with Graves' ophthalmopathy. The specimen sequenced was peripheral blood. The V gene is TRBV12-3 or TRBV12-4, the J gene TRBJ2-7, with 12 bases lining up with TRBD2. The CDR3 DNA sequence: TGTGCCAGCAGCTCCGGACTAGCGGGATCTATCGGCGAGCAGTACTTC. Its protein product is CASSSGLAGSIGEQYF.